This is a list of T cell receptor beta chains from one sample in a study of CD8+ T cells in alopecia areata. Only in-frame clones appear in the TCRdb table, and some are missing; sequencing was by immunoSEQ multiplex PCR. This table holds 200,000 or so clones, roughly 64% found once. Specimen: CD4+ T cells sorted from blood, collected at week 24, from a patient treated with tofacitinib. All receptors come from a human donor with alopecia areata. CDR3s include the opening cysteine and the closing phenylalanine or tryptophan. A D gene is named only where the DNA matches it firmly. Size is omitted from some rows. Given values are once, few, many or a class for expanded clones.

clone size,CDR3 length,J gene,D gene,V gene,CDR3 protein,CDR3 DNA
.,14,TRBJ2-7,.,TRBV7-9,CASSPTREHYEQYF,TGTGCCAGCAGCCCCACAAGAGAGCACTACGAGCAGTACTTC
.,13,TRBJ2-7,TRBD2,TRBV18,CASSPTSGSEQYF,TGTGCCAGCTCACCAACTAGCGGGAGCGAGCAGTACTTC
.,14,TRBJ2-3,.,TRBV4-2,CASSLPVRADTQYF,TGTGCCAGCAGCCTCCCCGTAAGGGCAGATACGCAGTATTTT
once,13,TRBJ2-7,.,TRBV5-1,CASSSDTYYEQYF,TGCGCCAGCAGCTCGGACACCTACTACGAGCAGTACTTC
.,12,TRBJ2-3,.,TRBV29-1,CSARSSTDTQYF,TGCAGCGCCCGCTCTAGCACAGATACGCAGTATTTT
.,16,TRBJ2-3,TRBD2,TRBV14,CASSPLAGSLTDTQYF,TGTGCCAGCAGCCCTCTAGCGGGATCCCTCACAGATACGCAGTATTTT
.,15,TRBJ2-2,.,TRBV15,CATSRDRGETGELFF,TGTGCCACCAGCAGAGATAGGGGGGAAACCGGGGAGCTGTTTTTT
.,17,TRBJ2-7,TRBD1,TRBV5-1,CASSNPTGGLKDYEQYF,TGCGCCAGCAGCAACCCGACAGGGGGCTTAAAAGACTACGAGCAGTACTTC
.,16,TRBJ2-3,.,TRBV4-3,CASSPDAGALTDTQYF,TGCGCCAGCAGCCCCGACGCCGGGGCCCTGACAGATACGCAGTATTTT
.,14,TRBJ2-4,.,TRBV30,CAWSPTGTAGIQYF,TGTGCCTGGAGCCCGACGGGGACCGCTGGCATTCAGTACTTC
.,16,TRBJ2-1,TRBD1,TRBV30,CAWSAGTGATYNEQFF,TGTGCCTGGAGTGCAGGGACAGGGGCGACCTACAATGAGCAGTTCTTC
.,13,TRBJ1-2,TRBD1,TRBV11-1,CASSLNQGDGYTF,TGTGCCAGCAGCTTAAACCAGGGGGACGGCTACACCTTC
.,14,TRBJ1-5,.,TRBV6-5,CASSGSVLDQPQHF,TGTGCCAGCAGTGGGTCAGTACTGGATCAGCCCCAGCATTTT
few,13,TRBJ2-7,.,TRBV7-2,CASSLPSSYEQYF,TGTGCCAGCAGCTTACCCTCATCCTACGAGCAGTACTTC
few,14,TRBJ2-7,.,TRBV5-1,CASSLEGPEGEQYF,TGCGCCAGCAGCTTGGAGGGGCCCGAGGGAGAGCAGTACTTC
few,16,TRBJ1-5,.,TRBV5-6,CASSFWSGLSNQPQHF,TGTGCCAGCAGCTTCTGGTCCGGACTTAGCAATCAGCCCCAGCATTTT
.,15,TRBJ2-5,TRBD1,TRBV28,CASSGASDREETQYF,TGTGCCAGCAGTGGCGCTTCGGACAGGGAAGAGACCCAGTACTTC
few,14,TRBJ1-5,.,TRBV27,CASNSRYSNQPQHF,TGTGCCAGCAATTCCCGATATAGCAATCAGCCCCAGCATTTT
.,13,TRBJ1-2,TRBD1,TRBV10-2,CASSQTGRNGYTF,TGCGCCAGCAGTCAGACAGGGAGGAATGGCTACACCTTC
once,14,TRBJ2-7,.,TRBV7-2,CASSLRESSYEQYF,TGTGCCAGCAGCTTACGGGAAAGCTCCTACGAGCAGTACTTC
once,13,TRBJ1-1,TRBD1,TRBV18,CASSLTGGPEAFF,TGTGCCAGCTCGCTGACAGGGGGTCCTGAAGCTTTCTTT
.,14,TRBJ1-5,TRBD1,TRBV29-1,CSVAATGVNQPQHF,TGCAGCGTCGCCGCGACAGGGGTCAATCAGCCCCAGCATTTT
few,17,TRBJ1-4,.,TRBV2,CASSESSTGWGSEKLFF,TGTGCCAGCAGTGAATCGAGTACAGGGTGGGGGAGTGAAAAACTGTTTTTT
.,13,TRBJ2-7,.,TRBV5-1,CASSPRTKSEQYF,TGCGCCAGCAGCCCGCGGACGAAATCCGAGCAGTACTTC
.,17,TRBJ2-7,TRBD2,TRBV4-2,CASSQVGLAGGPHEQYF,TGTGCCAGCAGCCAAGTAGGGCTAGCGGGGGGGCCCCACGAGCAGTACTTC
.,14,TRBJ2-7,TRBD2,TRBV19,CASSPQGGVYEQYF,TGTGCCAGTAGCCCCCAGGGAGGGGTTTACGAGCAGTACTTC
few,15,TRBJ2-3,TRBD1,TRBV18,CASSPGTGEADTQYF,TGTGCCAGCTCGCCCGGGACAGGGGAGGCAGATACGCAGTATTTT
few,15,TRBJ2-3,.,TRBV5-1,CASSFLDTFTDTQYF,TGCGCCAGCAGCTTCTTGGACACCTTCACAGATACGCAGTATTTT
.,14,TRBJ1-1,TRBD1,TRBV27,CASSWDRASTEAFF,TGTGCCAGCAGTTGGGACAGGGCCTCCACTGAAGCTTTCTTT
few,12,TRBJ2-1,.,TRBV7-2,CASSLNYNEQFF,TGTGCCAGCAGCTTAAACTACAATGAGCAGTTCTTC
few,14,TRBJ2-5,.,TRBV29-1,CSVEDTKLGETQYF,TGCAGCGTTGAAGACACAAAGCTCGGAGAGACCCAGTACTTC
few,18,TRBJ2-6,TRBD1,TRBV15,CATSMPRTGETGANVLTF,TGTGCCACCAGCATGCCCCGGACAGGGGAGACTGGGGCCAACGTCCTGACTTTC
.,16,TRBJ2-3,TRBD1,TRBV23-1,CASSQRDRCLTDTQYF,TGCGCCAGCAGTCAAAGGGACAGGTGTCTCACAGATACGCAGTATTTT
.,15,TRBJ2-3,TRBD2,TRBV9,CASSIRLAREDTQYF,TGTGCCAGCAGCATACGACTAGCGAGGGAAGATACGCAGTATTTT
.,14,TRBJ2-2,.,TRBV30,CAWSSGRNTGELFF,TGTGCCTGGAGTTCCGGGCGCAACACCGGGGAGCTGTTTTTT
once,12,TRBJ2-3,.,TRBV4-1,CASSTLGDTQYF,TGCGCCAGCAGCACCCTTGGCGATACGCAGTATTTT
.,15,TRBJ2-1,TRBD1,TRBV5-1,CASSSGQGGHNEQFF,TGCGCCAGCAGCTCTGGACAGGGGGGACACAATGAGCAGTTCTTC
.,14,TRBJ2-5,.,TRBV7-8,CASAAGFPKETQYF,TGTGCCAGCGCGGCGGGTTTTCCCAAGGAGACCCAGTACTTC
few,14,TRBJ2-7,.,TRBV29-1,CSVTGLTITDEQYF,TGCAGCGTTACCGGGCTCACGATAACTGACGAGCAGTACTTC